This is a list of T cell receptor beta chains from one sample in a study of blood T cell repertoires in COVID-19. The assay was immunoSEQ multiplex PCR, and TCRdb's table has in-frame clones only and misses some. This table holds 220,000 or so clones, roughly 84% found once. Sequenced material: PBMCs or T cells enriched from blood (not recorded which). Receptors originate from a middle-aged woman who had recovered from COVID-19. Each CDR3 is given with its conserved first and last residue. Fields, in order: D gene, V gene, clone size, J gene, CDR3 protein, CDR3 DNA. A D gene is named only where the DNA matches it firmly. The size entry is marked missing in some rows and otherwise reads once, few, many or a size class.

TRBD1	TRBV27	.	TRBJ1-1	CASRLDRGRTEAFF	TGTGCCAGCAGACTAGACAGGGGGCGGACTGAAGCTTTCTTT
.	TRBV20-1	.	TRBJ2-5	CSAGGETQYF	TGCAGTGCCGGCGGGGAGACCCAGTACTTC
.	TRBV11-2	.	TRBJ1-2	CASRSGGKYYGYTF	TGTGCCAGCAGGTCGGGGGGAAAGTACTATGGCTACACCTTC
TRBD2	TRBV11-3	.	TRBJ2-4	CASSLAPSGVAKNIQYF	TGTGCCAGCAGCTTAGCGCCCAGCGGGGTAGCCAAAAACATTCAGTACTTC
.	TRBV30	.	TRBJ2-5	CAWSVLGQETQYF	TGTGCCTGGAGTGTACTAGGCCAAGAGACCCAGTACTTC
TRBD1	TRBV18	.	TRBJ2-7	CASSAGQGDEQYF	TGTGCCAGCTCTGCGGGACAGGGGGACGAGCAGTACTTC
.	TRBV18	.	TRBJ1-1	CASSPTTGDTEAFF	TGTGCCAGCTCACCAACGACGGGTGACACTGAAGCTTTCTTT
TRBD1	TRBV5-1	.	TRBJ1-2	CASSLVGTGGAVGGYTF	TGCGCCAGCAGCTTGGTTGGGACAGGGGGCGCGGTAGGTGGCTACACCTTC
.	TRBV30	.	TRBJ2-2	CAWGVAASRVGELFF	TGTGCCTGGGGGGTAGCGGCTAGTCGGGTCGGGGAGCTGTTTTTT
TRBD1	TRBV7-9	.	TRBJ2-5	CASSSTTDRVGETQYF	TGTGCCAGCAGCTCCACCACCGACAGGGTTGGAGAGACCCAGTACTTC
.	TRBV6-6	.	TRBJ2-3	CASSASPDTQYF	TGTGCCAGCAGTGCGAGCCCAGATACGCAGTATTTT
.	TRBV9	.	TRBJ1-4	CASSPLGAANEKLFF	TGTGCCAGCAGTCCCTTGGGGGCGGCTAATGAAAAACTGTTTTTT
TRBD2	TRBV30	.	TRBJ2-2	CARSSLAGAGELFF	TGTGCCCGATCCTCACTAGCGGGAGCCGGGGAGCTGTTTTTT
TRBD1	TRBV15	few	TRBJ1-1	CATSRDRTGSGEAFF	TGTGCCACCAGCAGAGACCGGACAGGGAGCGGTGAAGCTTTCTTT
TRBD2	TRBV19	.	TRBJ2-3	CASRLISGRGADTQYF	TGTGCCAGTAGACTAATTAGCGGGAGAGGCGCAGATACGCAGTATTTT
TRBD1	TRBV15	.	TRBJ1-3	CATSTKRDSRSGNTIYF	TGTGCCACCAGCACTAAAAGGGACAGTCGCTCTGGAAACACCATATATTTT
TRBD2	TRBV4-1	.	TRBJ2-1	CASSQDPTSGSSYNEQFF	TGCGCCAGCAGCCAAGATCCGACTAGCGGGAGTTCCTACAATGAGCAGTTCTTC
.	TRBV5-1	.	TRBJ1-2	CASSPRQNYGYTF	TGCGCCAGCAGCCCGCGACAGAACTATGGCTACACCTTC
.	TRBV7-2	once	TRBJ1-3	CASSLVGAPRGTIYF	TGTGCCAGCAGCTTAGTCGGCGCCCCCCGGGGCACCATATATTTT
.	TRBV9	.	TRBJ2-5	CASSVTSQMVETQYF	TGTGCCAGCAGCGTAACTAGCCAGATGGTGGAGACCCAGTACTTC
.	TRBV30	.	TRBJ1-5	CACSGVYSNQPQHF	TGTGCCTGTTCGGGAGTCTATAGCAATCAGCCCCAGCATTTT
TRBD2	TRBV5-1	once	TRBJ2-3	CASSLRLAGGDSTDTQYF	TGCGCCAGCAGCCTTCGACTAGCGGGAGGGGACAGCACAGATACGCAGTATTTT
.	TRBV5-1	once	TRBJ1-2	CASSLSGGSANYGYTF	TGCGCCAGCAGCTTGAGCGGGGGATCGGCTAACTATGGCTACACCTTC
TRBD1	TRBV9	.	TRBJ2-1	CASSATVGTAGAEQFF	TGTGCCAGCAGTGCTACCGTAGGGACAGCTGGGGCTGAGCAGTTCTTC
.	TRBV11-3	.	TRBJ1-1	CASSLAMRGTEAFF	TGTGCCAGCAGCTTAGCTATGCGAGGCACTGAAGCTTTCTTT
.	TRBV28	.	TRBJ2-7	CASSPHTPTAIYEQYF	TGTGCCAGCAGCCCACATACTCCTACAGCAATCTACGAGCAGTACTTC
.	TRBV2	.	TRBJ2-3	CASSLTSSSDTQYF	TGTGCCAGCAGTCTGACTTCATCTTCAGATACGCAGTATTTT
TRBD2	TRBV4-1	.	TRBJ2-7	CASSQPLAGQYEQYF	TGCGCCAGCAGCCAACCACTAGCGGGCCAATACGAGCAGTACTTC
.	TRBV11-3	.	TRBJ1-1	CASSLDGGGEAFF	TGTGCCAGCAGCTTAGATGGGGGAGGTGAAGCTTTCTTT
.	TRBV10-3	.	TRBJ1-2	CAISEGGSSYGYTF	TGTGCCATCAGTGAGGGGGGCAGCAGTTATGGCTACACCTTC
TRBD2	TRBV5-6	.	TRBJ2-1	CASSVSGSLTYNEQFF	TGTGCCAGCAGCGTTAGCGGGAGTCTGACTTACAATGAGCAGTTCTTC
.	TRBV28	.	TRBJ2-1	CASKEGANEQFF	TGTGCCAGTAAGGAGGGGGCGAATGAGCAGTTCTTC
TRBD2	TRBV2	.	TRBJ2-1	CASTNNGGGYNEQFF	TGTGCCAGCACCAACAATGGGGGGGGGTACAATGAGCAGTTCTTC
.	TRBV3-1/TRBV3-2	.	TRBJ1-1	CASSQGHANTEAFF	TGTGCCAGCAGCCAAGGACACGCGAACACTGAAGCTTTCTTT
.	TRBV5-1	.	TRBJ1-2	CASSLVVGNYGYTF	TGCGCCAGCAGCTTGGTGGTCGGTAACTATGGCTACACCTTC
.	TRBV19	.	TRBJ1-1	CASSPRSLMNTEAFF	TGTGCCAGTAGTCCCCGGTCCCTAATGAACACTGAAGCTTTCTTT
.	TRBV4-2	.	TRBJ1-2	CASSQLTGGSGGYTF	TGTGCCAGCAGCCAACTTACGGGGGGTTCGGGAGGCTACACCTTC
TRBD1	TRBV19	.	TRBJ1-4	CATRDRGRATNEKLFF	TGTGCCACCCGGGACAGGGGTCGTGCAACTAATGAAAAACTGTTTTTT
.	TRBV19	.	TRBJ1-2	CASSIGQEGYGYTF	TGTGCCAGTAGTATCGGTCAGGAGGGCTATGGCTACACCTTC
.	TRBV5-1	.	TRBJ2-1	CASREGLSSYNEQFF	TGCGCCAGCAGAGAGGGTCTGAGCTCCTACAATGAGCAGTTCTTC
TRBD2	TRBV2	.	TRBJ2-5	CASSERAGGQETQYF	TGTGCCAGCAGTGAACGAGCGGGAGGTCAAGAGACCCAGTACTTC
.	TRBV30	.	TRBJ2-7	CAWSRQGYEQYF	TGTGCCTGGAGTAGGCAGGGCTACGAGCAGTACTTC
.	TRBV7-2	.	TRBJ1-1	CASSLGQRKEAFF	TGTGCCAGCAGCTTGGGGCAGCGTAAGGAAGCTTTCTTT
.	TRBV9	.	TRBJ2-1	CASSTHFTIKAVAEQFF	TGTGCCAGCAGCACTCACTTCACCATTAAGGCCGTAGCTGAGCAGTTCTTC
.	TRBV7-8	few	TRBJ1-6	CASSLGRNSPLHF	TGTGCCAGCAGCTTAGGGAGAAATTCACCCCTCCACTTT
.	TRBV14	.	TRBJ1-3	CASSQDPAGTGNTIYF	TGTGCCAGCAGCCAAGATCCCGCGGGAACTGGAAACACCATATATTTT
.	TRBV10-3	.	TRBJ1-2	CAISEYKNYGYTF	TGTGCCATCAGTGAATACAAAAACTATGGCTACACCTTC
TRBD1	TRBV7-9	.	TRBJ2-7	CASSLVRTGGFEQYF	TGTGCCAGCAGCTTAGTCCGGACAGGGGGTTTTGAGCAGTACTTC
.	TRBV5-1	.	TRBJ1-2	CASSSGQYGYTF	TGCGCCAGCAGCTCCGGACAGTATGGCTACACCTTC
.	TRBV4-3	.	TRBJ1-2	CASSQDHAGNYGYTF	TGCGCCAGCAGCCAAGATCATGCAGGGAACTATGGCTACACCTTC
.	TRBV7-2	.	TRBJ2-7	CASSPRGRLGEQYF	TGTGCCAGCAGCCCCAGGGGCCGCCTAGGGGAGCAGTACTTC
TRBD1	TRBV5-4	.	TRBJ1-1	CASRDRGHDTEAFF	TGTGCCAGCAGGGACAGGGGGCATGACACTGAAGCTTTCTTT
.	TRBV5-7	few	TRBJ1-2	CASSLAGNYGYTF	TGTGCCAGCAGCTTGGCGGGGAACTATGGCTACACCTTC
TRBD1	TRBV3-1/TRBV3-2	.	TRBJ1-2	CASSLTGGYGYTF	TGTGCCAGCAGCCTAACAGGGGGCTATGGCTACACCTTC
.	TRBV9	.	TRBJ1-1	CASSPLRGNTEAFF	TGTGCCAGCAGCCCCCTCAGGGGGAACACTGAAGCTTTCTTT
.	TRBV14	.	TRBJ2-5	CASSRVGAWETQYF	TGTGCCAGCAGCCGCGTGGGGGCGTGGGAGACCCAGTACTTC
TRBD1	TRBV19	.	TRBJ1-2	CASSIDRTGVYGYTF	TGTGCCAGTAGTATAGACAGGACAGGGGTCTATGGCTACACCTTC
.	TRBV5-6	.	TRBJ2-5	CASSTSREGETQYF	TGTGCCAGCAGCACCTCCCGGGAAGGAGAGACCCAGTACTTC
.	TRBV6-2/TRBV6-3	.	TRBJ2-2	CASSSTGTRSRELFF	TGTGCCAGCAGTTCGACCGGGACACGGAGCCGGGAGCTGTTTTTT